This T cell receptor beta chain stems from a study of cytomegalovirus exposure and HLA in healthy donors. General observations from the study: Cytomegalovirus association was listed for about 160 TCR beta chains.

A note on this clone: Its specificity is unknown.

60 Vbeta and 13 Jbeta primers were used in PCR. TCRdb's copy holds only in-frame clones and misses some; the assay was immunoSEQ multiplex PCR. This table has over 80,000 clones, around 80% appearing once. The CDR3 loop spans 11 amino acids. The V gene lost 8 bases and the J gene lost 5 bases, with 7 bases spanning the gap. Germline V lookup: CDR1 MNHNS, CDR2 SASEGT. The TCR was taken from a man in his forties or fifties in good health and CMV-seropositive. Material: PBMCs. The J gene is TRBJ1-5, the V gene TRBV6-1; D is ambiguous. The CDR3 protein is CASSGDQPQHF. The DNA of the CDR3 is TGTGCCAGCTCGGGAGATCAGCCCCAGCATTTT.